The 23 T cell receptor beta chains in this list originate from one sample, sequenced in a study of cytomegalovirus exposure and HLA in healthy donors. PCR involved 60 Vbeta and 13 Jbeta primers. The assay was immunoSEQ multiplex PCR, and TCRdb's table has in-frame clones only and misses some. The sample lists 150,000 or so clones; just over 75% were seen once. What was sequenced was PBMCs. The source of these receptors is a woman between 40 and 50 years old in good health and CMV-seronegative.

The chain links TRBV27 to TRBJ2-7; 8 nucleotides match TRBD1. Trimming at V came to 2 bases and at J to 3 bases, leaving 12 bases not matched to a gene. The CDR3 sequence is 17 residues long. CDR1 MNHEY and CDR2 SMNVEV come from the germline V gene (reference sequence). The CDR3 sequence is CASSLKGTGLQLYEQYF. In DNA form, the CDR3 reads TGTGCCAGCAGTTTAAAGGGGACAGGTCTCCAACTCTACGAGCAGTACTTC.

The V call is TRBV6-1, the J call TRBJ2-1, with D maybe TRBD1 (5 bases). Per germline, CDR1 MNHNS and CDR2 SASEGT. CDR3 length: 15 amino acids. V dropped 6 bases and J dropped 6 bases, with 18 bases sitting between them. CDR3 DNA sequence: TGTGCCAGCAGCCCGACAGACAAAGGATCCAATGAGCAGTTCTTC. Amino acids: CASSPTDKGSNEQFF.

The chain links TRBV20-1 to TRBJ2-7; a weak D match, TRBD2 (5 bases). CDR3 length equals 11 residues. Trimming stripped 3 bases from V and 4 bases from J, with 7 bases between. Germline V gene sequence: CDR1 DFQATT, CDR2 SNEGSKA (reference sequence). CDR3 sequence (DNA): TGCAGTGCTAGGGACTTTTACGAGCAGTACTTC. Amino acids: CSARDFYEQYF.

The chain carries TRBV5-1 and TRBJ1-4; 9 bases fit TRBD1. Germline V gene lookup returns CDR1 SGHRS and CDR2 YFSETQ. V shed 4 bases and J 8 bases; nucleotides not matched to a gene: 6. The CDR3 totals 14 residues. CDR3 protein: CASSHGTGNEKLFF. In DNA form, the CDR3 reads TGCGCCAGCAGCCACGGGACAGGGAACGAAAAACTGTTTTTT. The variable domain in full, completed from reference TRBV5-1 and TRBJ1-4, reads KAGVTQTPRYLIKTRGQQVTLSCSPISGHRSVSWYQQTPGQGLQFLFEYFSETQRNKGNFPGRFSGRQFSNSRSEMNVSTLELGDSALYLCASSHGTGNEKLFFGSGTQLSVL.

The chain is built from TRBV6-5 and TRBJ2-1; weak D call: TRBD2 (7 bases). V lost 7 bases and J 8 bases, leaving 18 bases between the germline ends. CDR3 length: 14 residues. Germline V gene data show CDR1 as MNHEY and CDR2 as SVGAGI. CDR3 sequence (DNA): TGTGCCAGCAAGGGCGGGAGTAGGGGGGATGAGCAGTTCTTC. Its translation is CASKGGSRGDEQFF.

This sequence joins TRBV5-1 and TRBJ2-3, with 11 bases aligning to TRBD1. Trimming cost V 3 bases and J 3 bases; bases outside gene matches: 6. CDR1 is SGHRS, CDR2 YFSETQ, per germline. This CDR3 contains 16 residues. The CDR3 DNA reads TGCGCCAGCAGCTCCTCGGGACAGGGGGGGACAGATACGCAGTATTTT. This translates into CASSSSGQGGTDTQYF. The variable domain in full, with the rest retrieved from reference TRBV5-1 and TRBJ2-3, is KAGVTQTPRYLIKTRGQQVTLSCSPISGHRSVSWYQQTPGQGLQFLFEYFSETQRNKGNFPGRFSGRQFSNSRSEMNVSTLELGDSALYLCASSSSGQGGTDTQYFGPGTRLTVL.

This clone was counted only a few times. The rearrangement uses TRBV7-9 and TRBJ1-2, with D possibly being TRBD1 (6 bases). The V and J ends lost 5 bases and 4 bases respectively, with 14 bases between them. The CDR3 is made up of 14 amino acids. Germline V CDR1 and CDR2: SEHNR, FQNEAQ (reference sequence). The CDR3: CASSEQGSIYGYTF. DNA for the CDR3: TGTGCCAGCAGCGAACAGGGCTCCATCTATGGCTACACCTTC.

This clone was seen more than once but under ten times. The chain has TRBV2 and TRBJ1-4; D ambiguous. The germline V gene encodes CDR1 SNHLY and CDR2 FYNNEI. The V end lost 6 bases, the J end lost 7 bases, and 15 bases lay between the germline ends. There are 14 residues in the CDR3. DNA for the CDR3: TGTGCCAGCAGAAAAGTCCTCGGGTCTGAAAAACTGTTTTTT. Amino acids: CASRKVLGSEKLFF.

The chain combines TRBV30 with TRBJ2-6; TRBD1 agrees at 9 bases. CDR1 GTSNPN and CDR2 SVGIG come from the germline V gene (reference sequence). Germline trimming cut 1 base from V and 5 bases from J; bases unmatched to any gene: 15. This CDR3 has 19 amino acids. CDR3 nucleotide sequence: TGTGCCTGGAGTGGGGGACAGGGAAAAGAGGTCCGTAGGGCCAACGTCCTGACTTTC. Translated, it gives CAWSGGQGKEVRRANVLTF.

The rearrangement links TRBV29-1 to TRBJ2-2; TRBD1 matches at 11 bases. V was pared by 8 bases and J by 6 bases, with 5 bases of the junction left unmatched. The CDR3 consists of 13 residues. Germline CDR1 is SQVTM and CDR2 is ANQGSEA. The CDR3 reads CSSPGQGAGELFF. Written as DNA, the CDR3 is TGCAGCTCCCCGGGACAGGGGGCCGGGGAGCTGTTTTTT.

The chain is built from TRBV6-1 and TRBJ2-7; D is unclear. The CDR3 is 11 amino acids. Germline V lookup: CDR1 MNHNS, CDR2 SASEGT. V dropped 5 bases and J dropped 3 bases, with 5 bases sitting between them. DNA of the CDR3: TGTGCCAGCAGTCACAACTACGAGCAGTACTTC. Translating it yields CASSHNYEQYF.

The gene calls are TRBV19 and TRBJ2-2, with 10 bases that match TRBD1. The CDR3 is 14 residues long. V trimming: 8 bases; J trimming: 5 bases; junction bases outside the gene matches: 5. Germline V gene lookup returns CDR1 LNHDA and CDR2 SQIVND (reference sequence). DNA for the CDR3: TGTGCCAGTCGCTGGGACAGGGGAACCGGGGAGCTGTTTTTT. It yields the protein CASRWDRGTGELFF.

The genes are TRBV10-3 and TRBJ2-1, with 8 positions matching TRBD1. CDR3 length equals 14 residues. Trimming took 10 bases from V and 10 from J; bases not matched to a gene: 15. Germline CDR1 is ENHRY and CDR2 is SYGVKD. DNA for the CDR3: TGTGCCACCTACTCTACCCAGGGGGCGGGGGAGCAGTTCTTC. The encoded protein is CATYSTQGAGEQFF.

The J gene is TRBJ2-2, the V gene TRBV30; tentative D call: TRBD2 (7 bases). Germline lookup yields CDR1 GTSNPN and CDR2 SVGIG (reference sequence). The CDR3 contains 17 residues. V dropped 3 bases and J dropped 2 bases, with 19 bases sitting between them. CDR3 nucleotides: TGTGCCTGGAGGATAGGGAGGGCGGGGGCTAACACCGGGGAGCTGTTTTTT. Its protein product is CAWRIGRAGANTGELFF.

The chain uses TRBV12-5 and TRBJ2-1; 8 bases match TRBD2. The CDR3 has 13 amino acids. V trimming: 7 bases; J trimming: 4 bases; junction bases outside the gene matches: 3. Germline V CDR1 and CDR2: LGHNT, FRNRAP. The CDR3 loop is CASAGLGYNEQFF. The CDR3 nucleotides read TGTGCTAGTGCGGGACTAGGATACAATGAGCAGTTCTTC.

The rearrangement links TRBV7-9 to TRBJ2-1; 13 bases agree with TRBD2. Germline CDR1 and CDR2: SEHNR and FQNEAQ (reference sequence). After removal of 4 bases from V and 9 bases from J, the junction contained 9 bases not matched to a gene. The CDR3 runs 16 residues. DNA for the CDR3: TGTGCCAGCAGCTCGCCGACTAGCGGGAGGAAGGGTGAGCAGTTCTTC. This codes for CASSSPTSGRKGEQFF.

This chain's CDR3 is CASSASGRARYNEQFF. Written as DNA, the CDR3 is TGTGCCAGCAGCGCAAGCGGGAGGGCCCGGTACAATGAGCAGTTCTTC. J is TRBJ2-1 and V is TRBV13; 10 bases align to TRBD2. This CDR3 region has 16 residues. V lost 5 bases, J lost 4 bases, and 8 bases stayed unmatched. Germline-derived CDR1 and CDR2 are PRHDT and FYEKMQ (reference sequence).

The rearrangement links TRBV10-3 to TRBJ1-1; TRBD1 matches at 8 bases. V shed 10 bases and J 4 bases; nucleotides not matched to a gene: 5. This CDR3 has 12 residues. CDR1 is ENHRY and CDR2 is SYGVKD in the germline V gene. The CDR3 coding sequence is TGTGCCACTGACAGGGGTGGCACTGAAGCTTTCTTT. Encoded protein: CATDRGGTEAFF.

This clone appeared a single time. This sequence joins TRBV20-1 and TRBJ2-7; a weak D match, TRBD2 (5 bases). Germline V gene data show CDR1 as DFQATT and CDR2 as SNEGSKA (reference sequence). Trimming took 1 base from V and 7 from J, leaving 8 bases between them. There are 11 residues in the CDR3. CDR3 region: CSARAGGEQYF. The CDR3 nucleotides read TGCAGTGCTAGAGCTGGCGGGGAGCAGTACTTC.

This chain joins TRBV19 and TRBJ2-7; TRBD1 agrees at 9 bases. V shed 5 bases, J shed 6 bases, and the junction held 14 bases outside the gene matches. This CDR3 has 16 residues. Germline values: CDR1 LNHDA, CDR2 SQIVND (reference sequence). The CDR3 DNA is TGTGCCAGTAGTCGCCGTGCGGGACAGGGAGCCCCCGAGCAGTACTTC. Encoded protein: CASSRRAGQGAPEQYF.

The chain recombines TRBV9 with TRBJ1-1; D remains unclear. The CDR3 totals 15 residues. The V end lost 0 bases, the J end lost 0 bases, and 9 bases lay between the germline ends. The germline CDR1 and CDR2 sequences are SGDLS and YYNGEE. The DNA for the CDR3 is TGTGCCAGCAGCGTAGGAGGCCCTATGAACACTGAAGCTTTCTTT. It yields the protein CASSVGGPMNTEAFF.

This clone occurred once. The V gene is TRBV29-1, the J gene TRBJ1-2; weak D call: TRBD1 (5 bases). V lost 2 bases, J lost 6 bases, and 13 bases lay in between. Germline CDR1 reads SQVTM; CDR2 reads ANQGSEA. CDR3 length: 13 amino acids. This CDR3 reads CSVEKGRANGYTF. CDR3 in DNA: TGCAGCGTTGAAAAGGGCAGGGCGAATGGCTACACCTTC. Supplemented by reference TRBV29-1 and TRBJ1-2, the full variable domain reads SAVISQKPSRDICQRGTSLTIQCQVDSQVTMMFWYRQQPGQSLTLIATANQGSEATYESGFVIDKFPISRPNLTFSTLTVSNMSPEDSSIYLCSVEKGRANGYTFGSGTRLTVV.

V usage is TRBV29-1 and J usage is TRBJ2-1; 13 positions agree with TRBD2. V dropped 1 base and J dropped 0; count of bases not matched to a gene: 0. Germline CDR1 reads SQVTM; CDR2 reads ANQGSEA. The CDR3 totals 16 residues. In DNA, the CDR3 is TGCAGCGTTGAAGGGACTAGCGGGAGCTCCTACAATGAGCAGTTCTTC. Protein: CSVEGTSGSSYNEQFF.